These T cell receptor beta chains were read from a single sample in a study of blood T cell repertoires in COVID-19. Sequencing was performed with immunoSEQ multiplex PCR; in TCRdb, only in-frame clones are kept and a portion is missing. The table shows some 260,000 clones, with over 65% occurring only once. Sequenced: peripheral blood. These receptors were collected from a woman older than 75 with acute or convalescent COVID-19. Both conserved end residues are part of each CDR3. Fields, in order: D gene, clone size, V gene, J gene, CDR3 protein. The D gene is left open where the match is weak. A clone size is listed for some rows: how often the clone was seen (once, few, many), or a class if it is expanded.

D: NA; size: NA; V: TRBV5-1; J: TRBJ1-1; CDR3: CASSHNLGAGSTEAFF
D: TRBD2; size: once; V: TRBV7-2; J: TRBJ2-3; CDR3: CASSSRLAGGSTDTQYF
D: TRBD2; size: NA; V: TRBV10-3; J: TRBJ2-1; CDR3: CAISGGRETGNEQFF
D: TRBD1; size: NA; V: TRBV5-1; J: TRBJ1-4; CDR3: CASSLAWTGRGVATNEKLFF
D: NA; size: few; V: TRBV18; J: TRBJ1-1; CDR3: CASSPLGAMNTEAFF
D: TRBD1; size: NA; V: TRBV4-3; J: TRBJ1-2; CDR3: CASSPNGGQAPRGYTF
D: NA; size: NA; V: TRBV10-3; J: TRBJ1-1; CDR3: CAISAGVRSTEAFF
D: TRBD2; size: once; V: TRBV3-1/TRBV3-2; J: TRBJ2-1; CDR3: CASSQGEGLVGEQFF
D: TRBD1; size: NA; V: TRBV4-2; J: TRBJ2-3; CDR3: CASSQEGQVTQYF
D: NA; size: NA; V: TRBV7-2; J: TRBJ1-1; CDR3: CASSSRYTEAFF
D: NA; size: NA; V: TRBV10-3; J: TRBJ1-6; CDR3: CAISPVRGQTYNSPLHF
D: TRBD1; size: NA; V: TRBV2; J: TRBJ1-5; CDR3: CASTLDRGNQPQHF
D: NA; size: few; V: TRBV9; J: TRBJ1-6; CDR3: CASSVQGQKNSPLHF